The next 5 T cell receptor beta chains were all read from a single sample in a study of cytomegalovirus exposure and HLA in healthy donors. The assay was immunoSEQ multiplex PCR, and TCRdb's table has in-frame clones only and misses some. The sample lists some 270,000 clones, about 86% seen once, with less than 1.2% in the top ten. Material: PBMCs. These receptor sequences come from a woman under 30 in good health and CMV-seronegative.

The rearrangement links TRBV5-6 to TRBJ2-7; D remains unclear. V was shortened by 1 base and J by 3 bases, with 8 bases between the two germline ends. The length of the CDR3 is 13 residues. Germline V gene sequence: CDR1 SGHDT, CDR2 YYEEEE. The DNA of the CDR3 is TGTGCCAGCAGCTTGCGTATGAGCTACGAGCAGTACTTC. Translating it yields CASSLRMSYEQYF.

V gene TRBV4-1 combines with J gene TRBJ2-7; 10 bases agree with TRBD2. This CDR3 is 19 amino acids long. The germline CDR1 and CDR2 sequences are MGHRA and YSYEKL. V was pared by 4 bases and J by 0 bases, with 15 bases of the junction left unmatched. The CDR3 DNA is TGCGCCAGCAGCCCCAGACAGGGGAGACTAGCGGGTTACTCCTACGAGCAGTACTTC. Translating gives CASSPRQGRLAGYSYEQYF.

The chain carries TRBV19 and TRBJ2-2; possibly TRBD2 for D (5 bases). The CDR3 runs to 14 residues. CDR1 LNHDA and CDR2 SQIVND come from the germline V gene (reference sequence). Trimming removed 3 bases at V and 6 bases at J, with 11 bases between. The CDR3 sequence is CASSMAWESGELFF. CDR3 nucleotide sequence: TGTGCCAGTAGTATGGCTTGGGAGTCCGGGGAGCTGTTTTTT.

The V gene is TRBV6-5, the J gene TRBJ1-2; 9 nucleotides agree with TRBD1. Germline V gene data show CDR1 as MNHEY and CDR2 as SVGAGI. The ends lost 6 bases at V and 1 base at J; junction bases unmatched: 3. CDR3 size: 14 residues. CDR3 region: CASRRDRDNYGYTF. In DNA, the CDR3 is TGTGCCAGCAGGCGGGACAGGGATAACTATGGCTACACCTTC.

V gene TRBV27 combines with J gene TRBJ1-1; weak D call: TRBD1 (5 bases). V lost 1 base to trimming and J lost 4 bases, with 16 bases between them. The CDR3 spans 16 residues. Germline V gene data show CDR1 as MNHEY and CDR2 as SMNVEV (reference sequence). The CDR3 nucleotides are TGTGCCAGCAGTTTATGGGCAGGTGGGGCGTTCACTGAAGCTTTCTTT. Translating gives CASSLWAGGAFTEAFF.